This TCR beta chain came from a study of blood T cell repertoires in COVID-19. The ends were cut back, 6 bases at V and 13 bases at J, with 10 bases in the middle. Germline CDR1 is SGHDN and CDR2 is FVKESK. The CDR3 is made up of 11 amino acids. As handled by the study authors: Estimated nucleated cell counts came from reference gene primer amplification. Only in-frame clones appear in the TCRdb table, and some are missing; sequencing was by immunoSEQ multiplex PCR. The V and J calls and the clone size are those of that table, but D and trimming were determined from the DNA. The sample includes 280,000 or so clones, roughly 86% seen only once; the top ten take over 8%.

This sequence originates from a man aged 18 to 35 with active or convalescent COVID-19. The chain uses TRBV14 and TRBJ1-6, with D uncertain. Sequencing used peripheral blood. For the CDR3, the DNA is TGTGCCAGCAGAGGCGTCGGGCCCCTCCACTTT. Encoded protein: CASRGVGPLHF.